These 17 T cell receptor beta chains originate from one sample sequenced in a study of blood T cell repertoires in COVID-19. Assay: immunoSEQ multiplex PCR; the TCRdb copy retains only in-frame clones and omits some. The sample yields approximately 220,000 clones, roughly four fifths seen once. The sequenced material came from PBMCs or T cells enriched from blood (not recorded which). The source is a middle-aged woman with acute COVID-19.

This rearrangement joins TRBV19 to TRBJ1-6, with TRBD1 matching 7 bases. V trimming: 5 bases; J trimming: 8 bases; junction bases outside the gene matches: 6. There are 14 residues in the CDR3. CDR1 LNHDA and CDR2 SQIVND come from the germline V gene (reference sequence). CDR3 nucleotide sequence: TGTGCCAGTAGTTTCGGGACAGCAGATTCACCCCTCCACTTT. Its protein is CASSFGTADSPLHF.

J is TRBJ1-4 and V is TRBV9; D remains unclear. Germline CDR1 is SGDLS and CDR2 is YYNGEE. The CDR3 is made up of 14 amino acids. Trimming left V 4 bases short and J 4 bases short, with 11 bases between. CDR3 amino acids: CASSPRLSNEKLFF. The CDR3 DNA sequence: TGTGCCAGCAGCCCCAGACTGAGTAATGAAAAACTGTTTTTT.

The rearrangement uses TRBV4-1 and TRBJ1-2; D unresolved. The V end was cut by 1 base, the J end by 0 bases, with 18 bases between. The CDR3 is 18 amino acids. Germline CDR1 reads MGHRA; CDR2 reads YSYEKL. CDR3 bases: TGCGCCAGCAGCCAAGCAACGGCCGGTAGCTCAGCTAACTATGGCTACACCTTC. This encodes CASSQATAGSSANYGYTF.

CDR3 nucleotides: TGTGCCAGCAGCGTAGCTACCGGTGGCGGCCAAGAGACCCAGTACTTC. Translation gives CASSVATGGGQETQYF. The gene calls are TRBV9 and TRBJ2-5; D unresolved. Looked up from germline, CDR1 is SGDLS and CDR2 is YYNGEE. Between the trimmed V and J ends, which lost 0 bases and 1 base, there was a span of 13 bases. This CDR3 spans 16 amino acids.

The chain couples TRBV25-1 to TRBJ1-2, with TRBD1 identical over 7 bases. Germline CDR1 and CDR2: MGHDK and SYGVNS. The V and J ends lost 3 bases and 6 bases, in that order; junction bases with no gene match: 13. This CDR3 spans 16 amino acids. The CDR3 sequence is CASSDPHRDRVDGYTF. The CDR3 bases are TGTGCCAGCAGTGATCCGCATCGTGACAGGGTCGATGGCTACACCTTC.

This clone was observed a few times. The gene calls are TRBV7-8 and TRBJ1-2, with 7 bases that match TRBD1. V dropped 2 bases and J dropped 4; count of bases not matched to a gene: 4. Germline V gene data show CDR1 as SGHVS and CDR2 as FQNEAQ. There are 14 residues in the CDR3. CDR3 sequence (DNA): TGTGCCAGCAGCTTAACCCCAGGGGGCTATGGCTACACCTTC. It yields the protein CASSLTPGGYGYTF.

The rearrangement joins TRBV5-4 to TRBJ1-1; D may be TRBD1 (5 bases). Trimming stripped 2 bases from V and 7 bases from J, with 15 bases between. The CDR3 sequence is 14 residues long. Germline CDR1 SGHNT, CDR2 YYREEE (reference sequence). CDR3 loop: CASSLLQGDFEAFF. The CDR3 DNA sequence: TGTGCCAGCAGCTTACTCCAGGGCGACTTTGAAGCTTTCTTT.

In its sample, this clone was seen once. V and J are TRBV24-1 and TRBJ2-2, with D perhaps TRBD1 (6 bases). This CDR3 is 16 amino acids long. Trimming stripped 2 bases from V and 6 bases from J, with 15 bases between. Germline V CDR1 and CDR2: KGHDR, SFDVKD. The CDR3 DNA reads TGTGCCACCAGTGATTCCCACAGGGTTAGAGCCGGGGAGCTGTTTTTT. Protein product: CATSDSHRVRAGELFF.

CDR3 protein: CASSLTFLPPGEQFF. The CDR3 DNA is TGTGCCAGCAGCTTAACGTTTCTCCCTCCCGGGGAGCAGTTCTTC. The gene calls are TRBV7-3 and TRBJ2-1; unclear D gene. V lost 0 bases, J lost 10 bases, and 16 bases lay in between. Germline V gene sequence: CDR1 SGHTA, CDR2 FQGTGA. The CDR3 is 15 residues long.

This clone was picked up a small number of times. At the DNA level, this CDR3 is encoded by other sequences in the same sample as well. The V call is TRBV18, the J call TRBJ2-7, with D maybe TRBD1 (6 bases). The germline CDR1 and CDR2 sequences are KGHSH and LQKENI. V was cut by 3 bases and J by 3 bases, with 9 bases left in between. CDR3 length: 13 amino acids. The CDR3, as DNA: TGTGCCAGCTCACCCGGGACAAGCTACGAGCAGTACTTC. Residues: CASSPGTSYEQYF. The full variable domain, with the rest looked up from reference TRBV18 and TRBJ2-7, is NAGVMQNPRHLVRRRGQEARLRCSPMKGHSHVYWYRQLPEEGLKFMVYLQKENIIDESGMPKERFSAEFPKEGPSILRIQQVVRGDSAAYFCASSPGTSYEQYFGPGTRLTVT.

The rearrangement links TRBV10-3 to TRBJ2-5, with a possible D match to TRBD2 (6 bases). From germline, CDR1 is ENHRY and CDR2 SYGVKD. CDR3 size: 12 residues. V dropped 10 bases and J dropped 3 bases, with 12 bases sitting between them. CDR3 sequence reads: CATSTGEETQYF. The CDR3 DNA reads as TGTGCCACCTCTACGGGGGAAGAGACCCAGTACTTC.

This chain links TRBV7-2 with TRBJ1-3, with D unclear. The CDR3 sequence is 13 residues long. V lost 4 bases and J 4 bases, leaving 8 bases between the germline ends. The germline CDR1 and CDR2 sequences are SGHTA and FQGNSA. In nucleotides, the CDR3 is TGTGCCAGCAGCTATAAGCGGGGAAACACCATATATTTT. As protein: CASSYKRGNTIYF.

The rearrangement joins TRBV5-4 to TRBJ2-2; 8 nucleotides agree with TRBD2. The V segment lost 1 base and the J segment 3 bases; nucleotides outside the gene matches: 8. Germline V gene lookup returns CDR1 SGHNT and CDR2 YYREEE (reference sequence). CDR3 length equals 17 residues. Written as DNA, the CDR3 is TGTGCCAGCAGCTTGAGGCTCGCCGGGAGGGACACCGGGGAGCTGTTTTTT. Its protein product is CASSLRLAGRDTGELFF.

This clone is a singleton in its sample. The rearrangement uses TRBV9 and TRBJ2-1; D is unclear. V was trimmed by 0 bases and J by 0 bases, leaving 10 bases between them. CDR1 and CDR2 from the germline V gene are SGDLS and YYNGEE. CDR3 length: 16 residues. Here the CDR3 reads CASSVESVNSYNEQFF. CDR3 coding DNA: TGTGCCAGCAGCGTAGAGAGCGTAAACTCCTACAATGAGCAGTTCTTC.

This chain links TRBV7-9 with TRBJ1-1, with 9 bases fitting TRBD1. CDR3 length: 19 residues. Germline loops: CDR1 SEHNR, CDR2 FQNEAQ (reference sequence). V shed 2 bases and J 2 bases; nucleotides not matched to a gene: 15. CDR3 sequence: CASSLPTDRGVSLNTEAFF. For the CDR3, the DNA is TGTGCCAGCAGCTTACCCACAGACAGGGGGGTTTCTTTAAACACTGAAGCTTTCTTT.

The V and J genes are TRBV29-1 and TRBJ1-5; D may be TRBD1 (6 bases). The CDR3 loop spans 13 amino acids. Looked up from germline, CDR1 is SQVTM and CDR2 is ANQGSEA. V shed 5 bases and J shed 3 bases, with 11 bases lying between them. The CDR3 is CSVRQAHNQPQHF. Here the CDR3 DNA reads TGCAGCGTTAGACAGGCTCACAATCAGCCCCAGCATTTT.

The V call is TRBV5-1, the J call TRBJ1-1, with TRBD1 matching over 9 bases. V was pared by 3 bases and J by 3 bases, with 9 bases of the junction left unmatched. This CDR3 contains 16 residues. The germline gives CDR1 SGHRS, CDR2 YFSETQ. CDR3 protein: CASSSRQGGEYTEAFF. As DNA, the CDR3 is TGCGCCAGCAGCTCCAGACAGGGGGGCGAGTACACTGAAGCTTTCTTT.